Following are 3 T cell receptor beta chains from one sample sequenced in a study of cytomegalovirus exposure and HLA in healthy donors. PCR was performed using 60 Vbeta and 13 Jbeta primers. Measured with immunoSEQ multiplex PCR; TCRdb has only the in-frame clones, and not every one. The profile shows 85,000 to 100,000 clones, 70% to 80% of them singletons. The sequenced material came from PBMCs. The source of these receptors is a man aged 60 to 69 in good health and CMV-seropositive.

A few counts support this clone. The V call is TRBV28, the J call TRBJ2-7; D ambiguous. CDR3 length: 13 residues. Trimming pared 3 bases from V and 0 bases from J, leaving 6 bases between. Germline lookup yields CDR1 MDHEN and CDR2 SYDVKM. This chain's CDR3 is CASSFGYSYEQYF. The CDR3 DNA reads as TGTGCCAGCAGTTTCGGGTACTCCTACGAGCAGTACTTC.

This clone was observed once. The chain carries TRBV5-4 and TRBJ2-1; D is uncertain. V lost 4 bases to trimming and J lost 5 bases, with 4 bases between them. The CDR3 extends over 11 amino acids. Germline CDR1 and CDR2: SGHNT and YYREEE (reference sequence). CDR3 DNA: TGTGCCAGCAGCAGCAACAATGAGCAGTTCTTC. Protein: CASSSNNEQFF.

The chain carries TRBV19 and TRBJ2-2; D possibly corresponds to TRBD1 (6 bases). The CDR3 runs 14 residues. V gave up 2 bases and J gave up 5 bases, with 9 bases separating them. Germline V lookup: CDR1 LNHDA, CDR2 SQIVND (reference sequence). The CDR3 region is CASSITGKTGELFF. CDR3 coding DNA: TGTGCCAGTAGTATAACAGGGAAAACCGGGGAGCTGTTTTTT.